This TCR beta chain originates from a study of T cells in Graves' hyperthyroidism and ophthalmopathy. This clonotype occurred many times. CDR1 and CDR2 from the germline V gene are SGHRS and YFSETQ. The CDR3 sequence is 15 residues long. The J segment lost 0 bases and the V segment lost 2 bases, leaving 0 bases of the junction unmatched. TCR beta CDR3 sequences were amplified from RNA transcripts. During a first-round RT-PCR of the TCR CDR3, the HTBI primer set was used. TCRdb reprocessed the multiplex PCR reads via MiXCR and lists one record per CDR3 protein. The data contain around 600,000 distinct CDR3 sequences, more than 14% of them seen just once; the ten biggest clones take up around 12%.

Material for sequencing was blood. The TCR comes from a woman aged 45-60 years with Graves' ophthalmopathy. This sequence joins TRBV5-1 and TRBJ2-5, with 11 bases aligning to TRBD2. This CDR3 reads CASSFSGRDQETQYF. As DNA, the CDR3 is TGCGCCAGCAGCTTTAGCGGGAGGGACCAAGAGACCCAGTACTTC.